This TCR beta chain was found in a study of shared clonotypes between healthy human individuals. Libraries were prepared by immunoSEQ multiplex PCR; TCRdb keeps only in-frame clonotypes and omits some of them. The table records fewer than 600,000 clones, roughly 77% of them present only once. What was sequenced was PBMCs. This TCR derives from a middle-aged woman in good health. Some clones in this sample may be carry-over from other donors' samples.

The CDR3 reads CASSWGQGRHEQYF. CDR3 sequence (DNA): TGCGCCAGCAGCTGGGGACAGGGTCGACACGAGCAGTACTTC. The J gene is TRBJ2-7, the V gene TRBV5-1, with 9 nucleotides matching TRBD1. CDR3 length: 14 amino acids. Germline CDR1 reads SGHRS; CDR2 reads YFSETQ. After removal of 3 bases from V and 5 bases from J, the junction contained 6 bases not matched to a gene. The whole variable domain, filled in from reference TRBV5-1 and TRBJ2-7, reads KAGVTQTPRYLIKTRGQQVTLSCSPISGHRSVSWYQQTPGQGLQFLFEYFSETQRNKGNFPGRFSGRQFSNSRSEMNVSTLELGDSALYLCASSWGQGRHEQYFGPGTRLTVT.